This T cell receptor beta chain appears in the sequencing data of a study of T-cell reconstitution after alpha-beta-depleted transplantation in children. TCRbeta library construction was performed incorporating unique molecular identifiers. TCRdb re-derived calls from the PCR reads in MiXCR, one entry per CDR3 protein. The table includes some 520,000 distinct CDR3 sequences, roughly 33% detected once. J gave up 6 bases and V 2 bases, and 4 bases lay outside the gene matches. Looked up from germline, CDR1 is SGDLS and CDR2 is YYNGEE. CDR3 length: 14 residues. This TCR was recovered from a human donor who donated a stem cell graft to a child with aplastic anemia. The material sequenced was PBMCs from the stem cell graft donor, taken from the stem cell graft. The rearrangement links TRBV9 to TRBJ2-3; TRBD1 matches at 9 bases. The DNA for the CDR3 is TGTGCCAGCAGCGTCGGGACAGGGTCGGATACGCAGTATTTT. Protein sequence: CASSVGTGSDTQYF.